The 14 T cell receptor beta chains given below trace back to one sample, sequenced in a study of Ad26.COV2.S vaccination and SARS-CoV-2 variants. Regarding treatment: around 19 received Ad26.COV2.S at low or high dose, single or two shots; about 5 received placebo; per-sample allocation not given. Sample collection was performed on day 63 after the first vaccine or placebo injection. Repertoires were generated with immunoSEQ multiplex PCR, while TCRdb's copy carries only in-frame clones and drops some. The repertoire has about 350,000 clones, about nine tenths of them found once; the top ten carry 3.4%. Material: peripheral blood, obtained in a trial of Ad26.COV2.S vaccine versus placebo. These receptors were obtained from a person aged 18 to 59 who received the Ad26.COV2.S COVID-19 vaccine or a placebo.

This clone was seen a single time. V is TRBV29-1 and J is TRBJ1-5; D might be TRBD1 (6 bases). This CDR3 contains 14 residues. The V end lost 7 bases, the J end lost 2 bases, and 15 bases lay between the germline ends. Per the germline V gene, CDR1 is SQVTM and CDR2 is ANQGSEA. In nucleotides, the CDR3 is TGCAGCGACGAGACAGGCTCCTGCAATCAGCCCCAGCATTTT. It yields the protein CSDETGSCNQPQHF.

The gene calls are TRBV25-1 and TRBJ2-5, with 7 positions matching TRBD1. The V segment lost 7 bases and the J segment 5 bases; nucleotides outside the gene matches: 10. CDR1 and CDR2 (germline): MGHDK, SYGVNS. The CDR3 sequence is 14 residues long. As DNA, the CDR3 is TGTGCCAGCACCCCGGACAGGTTGCGGGAGACCCAGTACTTC. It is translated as CASTPDRLRETQYF.

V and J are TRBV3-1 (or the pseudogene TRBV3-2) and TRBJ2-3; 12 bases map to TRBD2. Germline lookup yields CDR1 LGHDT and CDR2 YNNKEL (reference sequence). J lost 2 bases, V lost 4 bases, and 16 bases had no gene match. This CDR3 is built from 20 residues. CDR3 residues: CASSRASTLAGGLVTDTQYF. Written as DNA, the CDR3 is TGTGCCAGCAGCCGTGCGTCTACTCTAGCGGGGGGGCTGGTCACAGATACGCAGTATTTT.

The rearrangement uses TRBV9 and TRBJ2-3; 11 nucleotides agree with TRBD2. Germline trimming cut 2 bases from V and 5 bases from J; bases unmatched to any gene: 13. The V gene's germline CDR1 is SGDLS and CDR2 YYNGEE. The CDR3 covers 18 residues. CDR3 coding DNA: TGTGCCAGCAGCGTTGGGATAATTATAGCGGGGGGGAGAGATACGCAGTATTTT. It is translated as CASSVGIIIAGGRDTQYF.

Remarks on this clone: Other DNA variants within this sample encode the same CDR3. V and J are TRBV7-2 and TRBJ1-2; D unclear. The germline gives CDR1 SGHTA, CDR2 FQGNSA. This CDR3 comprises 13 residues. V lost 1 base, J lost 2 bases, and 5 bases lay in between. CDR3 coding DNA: TGTGCCAGCAGCTTAGGCGGCAACTATGGCTACACCTTC. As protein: CASSLGGNYGYTF. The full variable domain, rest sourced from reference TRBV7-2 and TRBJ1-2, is GAGVSQSPSNKVTEKGKDVELRCDPISGHTALYWYRQSLGQGLEFLIYFQGNSAPDKSGLPSDRFSAERTGGSVSTLTIQRTQQEDSAVYLCASSLGGNYGYTFGSGTRLTVV.

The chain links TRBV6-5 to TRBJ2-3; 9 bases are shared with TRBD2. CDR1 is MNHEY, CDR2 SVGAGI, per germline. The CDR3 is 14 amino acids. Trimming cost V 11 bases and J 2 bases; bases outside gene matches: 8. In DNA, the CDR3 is TGTGCCGCCCGTAGCGGGGGAAACACAGATACGCAGTATTTT. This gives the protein CAARSGGNTDTQYF.

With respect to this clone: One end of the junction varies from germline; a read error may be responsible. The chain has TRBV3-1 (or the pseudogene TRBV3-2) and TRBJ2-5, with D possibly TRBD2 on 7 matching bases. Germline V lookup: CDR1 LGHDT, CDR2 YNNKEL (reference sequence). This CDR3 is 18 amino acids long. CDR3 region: CASRQSSGAGARGETQYF. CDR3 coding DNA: TGTGCCAGCCGCCAAAGTTCCGGCGCGGGGGCCCGCGGGGAGACCCAGTACTTC.

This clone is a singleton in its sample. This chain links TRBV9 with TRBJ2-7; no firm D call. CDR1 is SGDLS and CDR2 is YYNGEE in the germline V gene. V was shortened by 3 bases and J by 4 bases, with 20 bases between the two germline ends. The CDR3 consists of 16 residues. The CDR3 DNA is TGTGCCAGCAGCGAGAGAGTGGACCCGGCCCAGTACGAGCAGTACTTC. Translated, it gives CASSERVDPAQYEQYF.

The CDR3 nucleotides are TGTGCCAGCAGCTTAGTTGAGGGGGCGCTCCGTGAAGCTTTCTTT. Translation: CASSLVEGALREAFF. This chain links TRBV7-8 with TRBJ1-1; TRBD1 matches 7 bases. The CDR3 covers 15 residues. Germline V gives CDR1 SGHVS, CDR2 FQNEAQ. The V segment lost 1 base and the J segment 7 bases; nucleotides outside the gene matches: 9.

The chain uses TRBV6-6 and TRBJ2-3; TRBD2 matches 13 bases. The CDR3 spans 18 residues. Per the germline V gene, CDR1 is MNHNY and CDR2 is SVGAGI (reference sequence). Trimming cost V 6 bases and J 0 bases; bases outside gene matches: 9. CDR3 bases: TGTGCCAGCAGGCGACTAGCGGGGGGCCTTCCTAGCACAGATACGCAGTATTTT. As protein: CASRRLAGGLPSTDTQYF.

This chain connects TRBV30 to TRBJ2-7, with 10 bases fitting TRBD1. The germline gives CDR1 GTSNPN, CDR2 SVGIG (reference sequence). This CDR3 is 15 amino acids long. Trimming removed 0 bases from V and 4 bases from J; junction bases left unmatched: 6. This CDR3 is CAWSVKTGGSYEQYF. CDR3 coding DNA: TGTGCCTGGAGTGTAAAGACAGGGGGCTCTTACGAGCAGTACTTC.

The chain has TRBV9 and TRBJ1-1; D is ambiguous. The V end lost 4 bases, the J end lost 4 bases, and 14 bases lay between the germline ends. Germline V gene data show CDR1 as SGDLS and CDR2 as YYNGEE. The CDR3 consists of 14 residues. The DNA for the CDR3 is TGTGCCAGCAGCCCGTCATACCCCCCCACTGAAGCTTTCTTT. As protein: CASSPSYPPTEAFF.

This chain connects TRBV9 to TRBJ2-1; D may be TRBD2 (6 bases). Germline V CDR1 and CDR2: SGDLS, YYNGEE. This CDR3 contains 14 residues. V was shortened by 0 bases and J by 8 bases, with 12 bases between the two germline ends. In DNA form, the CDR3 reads TGTGCCAGCAGCGTAGGTTTAGGGAGGCATGAGCAGTTCTTC. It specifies CASSVGLGRHEQFF.

The chain's CDR3 is CASSSRDRGSDTQYF. CDR3 DNA sequence: TGTGCCAGCAGCTCCAGGGACAGGGGATCGGATACGCAGTATTTT. This chain uses TRBV5-4 with TRBJ2-3; 10 nucleotides agree with TRBD1. There are 15 residues in the CDR3. Per germline, CDR1 SGHNT and CDR2 YYREEE (reference sequence). J was trimmed by 6 bases and V by 3 bases; bases with no gene match: 7.